The 28 T cell receptor beta chains presented below share a single source sample, sequenced in a study of T cells in Graves' hyperthyroidism and ophthalmopathy. It was RNA transcripts that yielded the amplified TCR beta CDR3 regions. RT-PCR in the first round (using the HTBI primer set) targeted the TCR CDR3. MiXCR, run by TCRdb on the multiplex PCR reads, gives a single entry per CDR3 protein. The sample gives about 700,000 distinct CDR3 sequences, 12% to 15% of which show up once; about 10% is in the top ten. What was sequenced was blood. The receptors shown here come from a young woman with Graves' hyperthyroidism.

This clonotype was observed many times. The rearrangement joins TRBV11-2 to TRBJ1-5, with D perhaps matching TRBD1 (6 bases). The CDR3 is made up of 15 amino acids. Germline V lookup: CDR1 SGHAT, CDR2 FQNNGV. V gave up 5 bases and J gave up 3 bases, with 14 bases separating them. In DNA, the CDR3 is TGTGCCAGCAGCGTTTACCGGGACAACAATCAGCCCCAGCATTTT. It yields the protein CASSVYRDNNQPQHF.

There are many counts of this clonotype. The chain employs TRBV18 and TRBJ1-6; tentative D call: TRBD1 (6 bases). The CDR3 runs 13 residues. Germline loops: CDR1 KGHSH, CDR2 LQKENI. Deletions cut 3 bases from V and 7 bases from J, with 7 bases between. CDR3 loop: CASSPDRNSPLHF. The CDR3 coding sequence is TGTGCCAGCTCACCTGACAGGAATTCACCCCTCCACTTT.

This clonotype has ten or more counts. The rearrangement links TRBV5-5 to TRBJ2-5; 10 positions match TRBD1. CDR1 is SGHKS and CDR2 is YYEKEE in the germline V gene (reference sequence). The CDR3 runs 14 residues. V was pared by 3 bases and J by 7 bases, with 6 bases of the junction left unmatched. The CDR3 here is CASSWDRGRVTQYF. CDR3 DNA sequence: TGTGCCAGCAGCTGGGACAGGGGTAGGGTGACCCAGTACTTC.

This clonotype was detected many times. J is TRBJ1-5 and V is TRBV20-1; D is undetermined. The V gene lost 2 bases and the J gene lost 2 bases, with 7 bases spanning the gap. Per the germline V gene, CDR1 is DFQATT and CDR2 is SNEGSKA (reference sequence). This CDR3 contains 13 residues. The CDR3 here is CSARLKGNQPQHF. For the CDR3, the DNA is TGCAGTGCTAGACTCAAAGGCAATCAGCCCCAGCATTTT.

The chain combines TRBV5-4 with TRBJ1-1, with 8 nucleotides matching TRBD1. The CDR3 runs to 15 residues. Unmatched junction bases numbered 5, after V lost 4 bases and J lost 0 bases. From germline, CDR1 is SGHNT and CDR2 YYREEE (reference sequence). CDR3 in amino acids: CASSGQGLMNTEAFF. As DNA, the CDR3 is TGTGCCAGCAGCGGACAGGGACTGATGAACACTGAAGCTTTCTTT.

This chain connects TRBV28 to TRBJ2-2; 7 bases map to TRBD1. The CDR3 loop spans 16 amino acids. The germline gives CDR1 MDHEN, CDR2 SYDVKM. V was clipped by 1 base and J by 5 bases; unmatched bases: 7. The CDR3: CASSLLPTGATGELFF. DNA of the CDR3: TGTGCCAGCAGTTTATTACCTACAGGGGCGACCGGGGAGCTGTTTTTT.

On this clonotype: The junction shows a germline mismatch at one end, possibly a read error. The chain employs TRBV10-3 and TRBJ2-3, with D tentatively TRBD1 (6 bases). The CDR3 sequence is 14 residues long. Looked up from germline, CDR1 is ENHRY and CDR2 is SYGVKD. CDR3 sequence reads: CASSYSGDGDTQYF. CDR3 DNA: TGTGCCAGCAGTTACTCAGGGGATGGGGATACGCAGTATTTT.

This clonotype occurred many times. This chain uses TRBV28 with TRBJ2-3; 7 positions agree with TRBD2. Germline assignment: CDR1 MDHEN and CDR2 SYDVKM. Germline trimming cut 6 bases from V and 5 bases from J; bases unmatched to any gene: 23. CDR3 length: 19 residues. CDR3 region: CASSLARSLLAGSGDTQYF. CDR3 bases: TGTGCCAGCAGCCTTGCCAGATCGCTATTAGCGGGTTCGGGAGATACGCAGTATTTT.

The table lists this clonotype with many counts. The gene calls are TRBV4-3 and TRBJ2-5; the match to TRBD1 covers 7 bases. Germline assignment: CDR1 LGHNA and CDR2 YSLEER. V trimming: 6 bases; J trimming: 3 bases; junction bases outside the gene matches: 4. The CDR3 has 13 residues. CDR3 sequence: CASSETGEETQYF. The DNA of the CDR3 is TGCGCCAGCAGTGAAACAGGGGAAGAGACCCAGTACTTC.

This clonotype was seen many times. The chain links TRBV28 to TRBJ2-3; weak D call: TRBD2 (6 bases). CDR3 length: 15 residues. Trimming took 6 bases from V and 0 from J, leaving 13 bases between them. The germline V gene encodes CDR1 MDHEN and CDR2 SYDVKM. CDR3 nucleotides: TGTGCCAGCAGCTTAGGCGGGACTAGCACAGATACGCAGTATTTT. It translates to CASSLGGTSTDTQYF.

V and J are TRBV29-1 and TRBJ2-7, with TRBD2 matching over 9 bases. This CDR3 comprises 13 residues. V was clipped by 5 bases and J by 4 bases; unmatched bases: 6. Germline CDR1 reads SQVTM; CDR2 reads ANQGSEA. The CDR3: CSVRSGSQYEQYF. The CDR3 DNA follows: TGCAGCGTTCGTAGCGGGAGCCAGTACGAGCAGTACTTC.

In its sample, this clonotype was seen many times. The chain joins TRBV20-1 to TRBJ2-5; 10 bases align to TRBD2. The V segment lost 4 bases and the J segment 5 bases; nucleotides outside the gene matches: 16. This CDR3 comprises 17 residues. Per germline, CDR1 DFQATT and CDR2 SNEGSKA (reference sequence). The CDR3, as DNA: TGCAGTGCTAATCCTATGGCAACCGGGACTAGCGAGGAGACCCAGTACTTC. This gives the protein CSANPMATGTSEETQYF.

This clonotype occurred a few times. The V gene is TRBV29-1, the J gene TRBJ2-3; TRBD2 aligns across 7 bases. Trimming took 5 bases from V and 2 from J; bases not matched to a gene: 7. CDR1 is SQVTM and CDR2 is ANQGSEA in the germline V gene. CDR3 length: 14 amino acids. The chain's CDR3 is CSVSSGGFTDTQYF. The CDR3 DNA reads as TGCAGCGTTTCCTCGGGAGGTTTCACAGATACGCAGTATTTT.

The rearrangement uses TRBV24-1 and TRBJ2-5; 8 nucleotides agree with TRBD1. This CDR3 comprises 15 residues. V lost 5 bases, J lost 4 bases, and 8 bases stayed unmatched. In germline, CDR1 is KGHDR, CDR2 SFDVKD. The CDR3 region has the DNA TGTGCCACCAGTGTCCCCGGACAGGGCCGAGAGACCCAGTACTTC. Translating gives CATSVPGQGRETQYF.

This clonotype was seen ten or more times. CDR3 residues: CSVYTGEAYGYTF. Here the CDR3 DNA reads TGCAGCGTTTACACAGGGGAAGCCTATGGCTACACCTTC. This chain uses TRBV29-1 with TRBJ1-2; TRBD1 aligns across 7 bases. In germline, CDR1 is SQVTM, CDR2 ANQGSEA. There are 13 residues in the CDR3. V was pared by 5 bases and J by 4 bases, with 7 bases of the junction left unmatched.

V is TRBV10-2 and J is TRBJ1-1; TRBD1 matches at 7 bases. The CDR3 runs to 14 residues. J lost 4 bases, V lost 6 bases, and 8 bases had no gene match. CDR1 and CDR2 (germline): WSHSY, SAAADI. The CDR3 sequence is CASSETRGSTEAFF. The CDR3, as DNA: TGCGCCAGCAGCGAAACCAGGGGGTCCACTGAAGCTTTCTTT.

Comments on this clonotype: With a much larger clone just one base away, this may be a read error. V and J are TRBV13 and TRBJ2-1; D perhaps matches TRBD2 (6 bases). The length of the CDR3 is 16 residues. Per the germline V gene, CDR1 is PRHDT and CDR2 is FYEKMQ (reference sequence). The CDR3 nucleotides are TGTGCCAGCAGCCCCAGTCTAGCGCTACTGGAAAATGAGCGGTTCTTC. It codes for CASSPSLALLENERFF.

This clonotype was detected many times. The chain couples TRBV11-2 to TRBJ2-5; D unresolved. Trimming took off 5 bases at V and 7 bases at J, with 14 bases between the two ends. The V gene's germline CDR1 is SGHAT and CDR2 FQNNGV. The CDR3 extends over 13 amino acids. The CDR3, as DNA: TGTGCCAGCAGCCAGCAAGATACGGCGACCCAGTACTTC. Protein sequence: CASSQQDTATQYF.

This rearrangement joins TRBV4-1 to TRBJ2-1; 10 bases align to TRBD2. Germline trimming cut 2 bases from V and 1 base from J; bases unmatched to any gene: 8. CDR1 and CDR2 (germline): MGHRA, YSYEKL. This CDR3 has 18 amino acids. In nucleotides, the CDR3 is TGCGCCAGCAGCCAAAAACCTTGGACTAGCGGATCCTACAATGAGCAGTTCTTC. This gives the protein CASSQKPWTSGSYNEQFF.

CDR3 residues: CVGQGLPQSYEQYF. The CDR3, as DNA: TGTGTCGGCCAAGGACTCCCCCAGAGCTACGAGCAGTACTTC. The chain joins TRBV2 to TRBJ2-7, with D possibly being TRBD2 (5 bases). The CDR3 covers 14 residues. Looked up from germline, CDR1 is SNHLY and CDR2 is FYNNEI.

This clonotype was counted at least ten times. The chain links TRBV18 to TRBJ2-1, with D unclear. This CDR3 comprises 15 residues. Trimming shortened V by 1 base and J by 2 bases, and 9 bases separated the two germline ends. Germline V lookup: CDR1 KGHSH, CDR2 LQKENI. The CDR3 region has the DNA TGTGCCAGCTCACCACGACTTGAAACCTACAATGAGCAGTTCTTC. This sequence encodes CASSPRLETYNEQFF.

In its sample, this clonotype was seen many times. This chain uses TRBV6-1 with TRBJ2-2, with TRBD2 matching over 10 bases. The germline V gene encodes CDR1 MNHNS and CDR2 SASEGT. This CDR3 has 16 residues. V lost 10 bases, J lost 0 bases, and 8 bases stayed unmatched. CDR3 sequence (DNA): TGTGCCATTTCGGCTAGCGGGAGCACGAACACCGGGGAGCTGTTTTTT. Translating gives CAISASGSTNTGELFF.

This clonotype appeared a few times. At one end the junction does not follow the germline gene, possibly because of a read error. The CDR3 is CAGSGASVNQPQHF. The CDR3 DNA sequence: TGTGCCGGCAGTGGTGCGTCAGTTAATCAGCCCCAGCATTTT. This sequence joins TRBV2 and TRBJ1-5, with D unclear. The CDR3 length is 14 residues. Germline values: CDR1 SNHLY, CDR2 FYNNEI.

The chain has TRBV6-2 or TRBV6-3 and TRBJ2-1; TRBD2 matches 16 bases. Germline assignment: CDR1 MNHEY and CDR2 SVGEGT. This CDR3 spans 17 amino acids. Trimming took 5 bases from V and 7 from J; bases not matched to a gene: 8. CDR3: CASSLGTSGRARNEQFF. The CDR3 DNA reads TGTGCCAGCAGTCTCGGGACTAGCGGGAGGGCGCGTAATGAGCAGTTCTTC.

J is TRBJ2-5 and V is TRBV5-1; 7 positions match TRBD1. Germline V gene data show CDR1 as SGHRS and CDR2 as YFSETQ. The CDR3 is 14 residues long. Losses at the gene ends were 0 bases for V and 12 bases for J; bases not matched to a gene: 11. The CDR3 DNA reads TGCGCCAGCAGCTTGGCCCCTGACAGGGAAGTAAAGTACTTC. Protein product: CASSLAPDREVKYF.

V and J are TRBV6-2 or TRBV6-3 and TRBJ2-7, with D possibly being TRBD1 or TRBD2 (5 bases each). Germline V lookup: CDR1 MNHEY, CDR2 SVGEGT. CDR3 size: 14 residues. V was trimmed by 6 bases and J by 5 bases, leaving 17 bases between them. The CDR3 reads CASSPYPRGHEQYF. The CDR3 coding sequence is TGTGCCAGCAGCCCCTACCCAAGGGGACACGAGCAGTACTTC.

This clonotype was recorded many times. V usage is TRBV30 and J usage is TRBJ1-2, with D perhaps matching TRBD1 (5 bases). The CDR3 length is 17 residues. V lost 2 bases, J lost 0 bases, and 19 bases lay in between. Looked up from germline, CDR1 is GTSNPN and CDR2 is SVGIG (reference sequence). The CDR3 here is CAWSLAMGRITNYGYTF. The CDR3 coding sequence is TGTGCCTGGAGTCTGGCTATGGGACGGATAACTAACTATGGCTACACCTTC. Supplemented by reference TRBV30 and TRBJ1-2, the full variable domain reads SQTIHQWPATLVQPVGSPLSLECTVEGTSNPNLYWYRQAAGRGLQLLFYSVGIGQISSEVPQNLSASRPQDRQFILSSKKLLLSDSGFYLCAWSLAMGRITNYGYTFGSGTRLTVV.

This clonotype appeared a few times. The genes are TRBV12-3 or TRBV12-4 and TRBJ2-7, with TRBD2 as a possible D gene (6 bases). Trimming shortened V by 6 bases and J by 0 bases, and 15 bases separated the two germline ends. The CDR3 sequence is 15 residues long. The CDR3 bases are TGTGCCAGCAGCCCCTTGCGGCGGGGCTCCTACGAGCAGTACTTC. Its translation is CASSPLRRGSYEQYF.